This entry describes one TCR beta chain. Its antigen remains unidentified. The survey-level immunoSEQ assay was used. The protocol was immunoSEQ multiplex PCR, while the TCRdb copy is restricted to in-frame clones and leaves out a portion. The table includes about 64,000 clones, 77% detected once. At colonoscopy, a blood sample was also collected. These data are taken from a study of pediatric ulcerative colitis. Overall study findings and caveats: Blood-rectal clonal overlap within each person was significantly higher in ulcerative colitis patients than controls.

Germline CDR1 is SGDLS and CDR2 is YYNGEE. The CDR3 extends over 18 amino acids. J was trimmed by 2 bases and V by 2 bases; bases with no gene match: 9. The V gene is TRBV9, the J gene TRBJ2-3, with 12 bases aligning to TRBD2. The clonotype was recovered from a boy aged 5-17 years with moderate ulcerative colitis. Sequencing was done on a sample of blood. For the CDR3, the DNA is TGTGCCAGCAGCGTCTCTCGACTAGCGGGAGTCAACACAGATACGCAGTATTTT. Protein sequence: CASSVSRLAGVNTDTQYF.